What follows is one T cell receptor beta chain and its context. TCRdb redid the calling of the PCR reads with MiXCR, one entry per CDR3 protein. The sample records some 680,000 distinct CDR3 sequences, roughly 27% being singletons. Germline V lookup: CDR1 GTSNPN, CDR2 SVGIG (reference sequence). Trimming took off 1 base at V and 8 bases at J, with 9 bases between the two ends. The CDR3 contains 11 residues. These data come from a study of molecular identifiers for immune sequencing clone quantification. The origin of this receptor is a human donor in good health. Some libraries in this study had Jurkat cell RNA spiked in. The V call is TRBV30, the J call TRBJ2-7; TRBD2 might be the D (6 bases). The sequenced material came from naive CD8+ T cells from blood, with Jurkat cell RNA spiked in. Subset reported: FACS-sorted CD8+CD4-CCR7+CD45RA+ naive T cells. This CDR3 is CAWSGLDKQYF. The CDR3 DNA follows: TGTGCCTGGAGTGGACTAGACAAGCAGTACTTC.